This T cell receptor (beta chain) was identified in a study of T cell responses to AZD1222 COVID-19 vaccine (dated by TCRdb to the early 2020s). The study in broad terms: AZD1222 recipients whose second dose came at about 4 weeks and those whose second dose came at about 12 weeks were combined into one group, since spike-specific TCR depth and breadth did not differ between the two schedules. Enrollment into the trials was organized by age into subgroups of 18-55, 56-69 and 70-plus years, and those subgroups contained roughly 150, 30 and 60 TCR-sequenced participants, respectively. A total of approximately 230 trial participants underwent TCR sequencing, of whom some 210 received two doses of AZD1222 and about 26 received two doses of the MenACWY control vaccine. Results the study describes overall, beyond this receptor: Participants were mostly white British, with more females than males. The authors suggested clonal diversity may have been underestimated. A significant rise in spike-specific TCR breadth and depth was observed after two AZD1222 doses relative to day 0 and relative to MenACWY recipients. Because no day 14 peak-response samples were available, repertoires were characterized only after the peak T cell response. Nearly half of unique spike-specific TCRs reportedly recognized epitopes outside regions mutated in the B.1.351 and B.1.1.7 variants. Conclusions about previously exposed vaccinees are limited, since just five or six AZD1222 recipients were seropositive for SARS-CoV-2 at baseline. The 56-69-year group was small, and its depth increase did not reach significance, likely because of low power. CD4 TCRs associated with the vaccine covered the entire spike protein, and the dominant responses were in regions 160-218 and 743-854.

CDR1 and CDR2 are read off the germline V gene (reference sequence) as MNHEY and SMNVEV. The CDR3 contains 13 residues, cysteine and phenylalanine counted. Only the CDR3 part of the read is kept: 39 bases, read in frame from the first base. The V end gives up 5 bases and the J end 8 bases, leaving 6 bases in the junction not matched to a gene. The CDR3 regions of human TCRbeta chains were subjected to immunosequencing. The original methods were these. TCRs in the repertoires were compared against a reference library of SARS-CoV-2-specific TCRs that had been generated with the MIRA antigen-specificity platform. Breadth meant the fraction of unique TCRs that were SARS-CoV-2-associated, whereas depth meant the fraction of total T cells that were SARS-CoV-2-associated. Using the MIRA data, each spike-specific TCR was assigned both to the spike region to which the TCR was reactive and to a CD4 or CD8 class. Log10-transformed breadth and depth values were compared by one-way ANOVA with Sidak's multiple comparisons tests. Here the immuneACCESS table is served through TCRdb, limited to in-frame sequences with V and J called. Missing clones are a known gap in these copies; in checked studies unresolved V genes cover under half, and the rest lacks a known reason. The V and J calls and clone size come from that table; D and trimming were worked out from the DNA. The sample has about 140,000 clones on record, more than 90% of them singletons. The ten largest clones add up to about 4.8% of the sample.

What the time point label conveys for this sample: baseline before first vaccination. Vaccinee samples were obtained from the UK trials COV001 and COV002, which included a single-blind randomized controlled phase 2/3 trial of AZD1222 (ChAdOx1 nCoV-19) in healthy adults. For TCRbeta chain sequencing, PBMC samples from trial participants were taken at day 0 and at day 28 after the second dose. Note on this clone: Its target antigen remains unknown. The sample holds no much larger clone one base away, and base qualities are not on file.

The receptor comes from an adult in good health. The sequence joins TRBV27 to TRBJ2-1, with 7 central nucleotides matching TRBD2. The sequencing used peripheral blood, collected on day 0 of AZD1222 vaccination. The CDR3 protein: CASSAAGTYEQFF. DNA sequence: TGTGCCAGCAGTGCAGCGGGAACTTATGAGCAGTTCTTC.